A selection of T cell receptor beta chains follows, all from one sample in a study of T cells during gluten challenge in celiac disease. Each CDR3 protein is one row after TCRdb ran MiXCR on the single-cell sequencing reads. The sample includes roughly 300 distinct CDR3 sequences, around 30% seen only once; the top ten take around 73%. The material sequenced was gluten-specific CD4+ T cells sorted from blood using tetramers, taken at baseline or on day 6, 14 or 28 of gluten challenge (not recorded which). Receptors originate from a male donor with celiac disease. The CDR3 runs from the conserved cysteine through the conserved F or W. D genes are given only for firm matches. Expanded clones get a size class; other rows say once, few or many, or leave the size out.

d_call j_call v_call cdr3_length clone_size cdr3_aa cdr3_nt
. TRBJ2-1 TRBV29-1 14 . CSVDQGGAYNEQFF TGCAGCGTTGATCAGGGTGGAGCCTACAATGAGCAGTTCTTC
. TRBJ2-5 TRBV29-1 13 large CSVDPGSWETQYF TGCAGCGTTGATCCGGGGAGCTGGGAGACCCAGTACTTC
. TRBJ2-3 TRBV7-2 13 . CANSIRSTDTQYF TGTGCCAACAGCATCCGTAGCACAGATACGCAGTATTTT
. TRBJ1-2 TRBV5-8 14 . CASSLRGTENGYTF TGTGCCAGCAGCTTGCGGGGAACGGAAAATGGCTACACCTTC
. TRBJ2-2 TRBV7-6 13 many CASSWLDTGELFF TGTGCCAGCAGCTGGCTCGACACCGGGGAGCTGTTTTTT
TRBD1 TRBJ1-6 TRBV7-3 14 . CASSLTGFDSPLHF TGTGCCAGCAGCCTGACAGGGTTTGATTCACCCCTCCACTTT
. TRBJ2-1 TRBV14 14 many CASSPGLVYNEQFF TGTGCCAGCAGCCCGGGACTTGTCTACAATGAGCAGTTCTTC
. TRBJ2-7 TRBV12-3/TRBV12-4 15 . CASRPMGAPSYEQYF TGTGCCAGCAGGCCCATGGGGGCGCCTTCCTACGAGCAGTACTTC
. TRBJ2-2 TRBV5-1 15 large CASSMAGPNTGELFF TGCGCCAGCTCTATGGCGGGGCCGAACACCGGGGAGCTGTTTTTT
. TRBJ1-3 TRBV5-6 15 medium-sized CASSWTPNSGNTIYF TGTGCCAGCAGCTGGACTCCCAACTCTGGAAACACCATATATTTT
. TRBJ1-2 TRBV6-2/TRBV6-3 14 . CASSATWGSYGYTF TGTGCCAGCAGTGCCACCTGGGGTAGCTATGGCTACACCTTC
. TRBJ2-5 TRBV7-2 14 medium-sized CASSVRVYQETQYF TGTGCCAGCAGCGTCAGGGTGTACCAAGAGACCCAGTACTTC
. TRBJ2-3 TRBV7-2 13 . CASRIRETDTQYF TGTGCCAGCAGAATCAGGGAGACAGATACGCAGTATTTT
. TRBJ1-1 TRBV4-2 15 few CASSQGPTQNTEAFF TGTGCCAGCAGCCAAGGCCCTACACAGAACACTGAAGCTTTCTTT
TRBD1 TRBJ1-6 TRBV3-1 16 few CASSQDRDRGESPLHF TGTGCCAGCAGCCAAGATCGGGACAGGGGAGAATCACCCCTCCACTTT
TRBD1 TRBJ1-6 TRBV4-3 13 medium-sized CASSLGQATPLHF TGCGCCAGCAGCCTGGGACAGGCAACACCCCTCCACTTT
. TRBJ1-4 TRBV4-1 16 . CASSQDTRGGLEKLFF TGCGCCAGCAGCCAAGATACAAGGGGGGGCCTTGAAAAACTGTTTTTT
TRBD2 TRBJ2-2 TRBV20-1 16 . CSARDRGGLSTGELFF TGCAGTGCTAGAGATCGGGGGGGGCTCAGTACCGGGGAGCTGTTTTTT
TRBD2 TRBJ2-3 TRBV4-3 15 . CASSQAGTSGHTQYF TGCGCCAGCAGCCAAGCGGGAACTAGCGGACATACGCAGTATTTT
TRBD1 TRBJ2-5 TRBV28 14 few CASSAGTVQETQYF TGTGCCAGCAGTGCCGGGACAGTTCAAGAGACCCAGTACTTC
TRBD2 TRBJ2-5 TRBV5-1 16 . CASRPSSGGSFATQYF TGCGCCAGCAGACCTAGTTCTGGCGGGAGCTTCGCGACCCAGTACTTC
TRBD1 TRBJ1-2 TRBV20-1 15 few CSAGGTGVSDYGYTF TGCAGTGCTGGCGGGACAGGGGTGTCCGACTATGGCTACACCTTC
TRBD2 TRBJ2-3 TRBV7-6 19 few CASSLLHWGAGGLTDTQYF TGTGCCAGCAGCTTACTCCATTGGGGGGCGGGGGGCCTTACAGATACGCAGTATTTT
. TRBJ2-1 TRBV7-2 13 few CASSSYKGNEQFF TGTGCCAGCAGCTCATATAAAGGCAATGAGCAGTTCTTC
. TRBJ2-5 TRBV7-2 13 . CASSLAHVETQYF TGTGCCAGCAGCTTAGCTCATGTGGAGACCCAGTACTTC
TRBD2 TRBJ2-1 TRBV20-1 16 medium-sized CSAARTSGRAGDEQFF TGCAGTGCTGCCCGGACTAGCGGGAGGGCCGGGGATGAGCAGTTCTTC
TRBD2 TRBJ2-3 TRBV7-7 14 few CATSALAGGDTQYF TGTGCCACCTCGGCTCTAGCGGGAGGAGATACGCAGTATTTT
. TRBJ2-3 TRBV9 14 . CASSVGTQGDTQYF TGTGCCAGCAGCGTAGGGACGCAAGGGGATACGCAGTATTTT
. TRBJ1-4 TRBV5-5 15 medium-sized CASSPASTQGEKLFF TGTGCCAGCAGTCCCGCATCCACACAGGGAGAAAAACTGTTTTTT
TRBD2 TRBJ2-3 TRBV10-2 14 . CASTPGLGTDTQYF TGCGCCAGCACCCCGGGACTAGGCACAGATACGCAGTATTTT
. TRBJ2-2 TRBV7-6 16 hyperexpanded CASSPTPLGTWGELFF TGTGCCAGCAGCCCAACGCCTTTGGGCACTTGGGGGGAGCTGTTTTTT